Below are 26 T cell receptor beta chains sequenced from a single sample in a study of cytomegalovirus exposure and HLA in healthy donors (dated by TCRdb to about 2017). Libraries were built with the immunoSEQ multiplex PCR assay. The multiplex PCR relied on a mix of 60 forward primers for TCR Vbeta segments and 13 reverse primers for TCR Jbeta segments. The table was pulled from immuneACCESS by TCRdb, which kept in-frame rearrangements only. Such tables lose some clones; where checked, under half of the loss comes from unresolved V genes, and the rest has no known cause. The table for this sample lists 25,000 to 30,000 clones; approximately 70% of them were counted only once. More than 3.5% of the sample is held by the ten biggest clonotypes. The sample taken for sequencing was PBMCs. The receptors here all came from a woman between 45 and 60 years old in good health and CMV-seronegative.

The V and J genes are TRBV6-6 and TRBJ2-6, with D possibly being TRBD2 (6 bases). CDR3 length: 13 amino acids. V lost 8 bases and J 1 base, leaving 6 bases between the germline ends. Germline lookup yields CDR1 MNHNY and CDR2 SVGAGI (reference sequence). The CDR3 nucleotides read TGTGCCAGCGCGGGATCTGGGGCCAACGTCCTGACTTTC. It specifies CASAGSGANVLTF.

V is TRBV5-6 and J is TRBJ1-2; D remains ambiguous. The V end lost 0 bases, the J end lost 7 bases, and 10 bases lay between the germline ends. This CDR3 spans 13 amino acids. Germline V gene data show CDR1 as SGHDT and CDR2 as YYEEEE. The CDR3 loop is CASSLGRSGGYTF. The CDR3 DNA reads TGTGCCAGCAGCTTGGGCAGGTCAGGTGGCTACACCTTC.

This clone occurred once. The chain employs TRBV9 and TRBJ1-2, with 10 bases identical to TRBD1. The CDR3 spans 15 residues. Looked up from germline, CDR1 is SGDLS and CDR2 is YYNGEE. Trimming cost V 4 bases and J 6 bases; bases outside gene matches: 9. CDR3 nucleotides: TGTGCCAGCAGCCCTAATCTCGACAGGGGGCATGGCTACACCTTC. Its translation is CASSPNLDRGHGYTF.

The chain uses TRBV6-1 and TRBJ1-4; no reliable D call. The length of the CDR3 is 12 residues. V lost 7 bases and J 3 bases, leaving 6 bases between the germline ends. Per germline, CDR1 MNHNS and CDR2 SASEGT. Written as DNA, the CDR3 is TGTGCCAGCACGTACTCTAATGAAAAACTGTTTTTT. Protein sequence: CASTYSNEKLFF.

This clone was observed a few times. The chain combines TRBV6-5 with TRBJ2-6; no firm D call. The V gene lost 5 bases and the J gene lost 4 bases, with 12 bases spanning the gap. The CDR3 has 15 residues. Germline V gene data show CDR1 as MNHEY and CDR2 as SVGAGI. CDR3 in amino acids: CASSPLGEGANVLTF. The DNA for the CDR3 is TGTGCCAGCAGTCCCCTCGGAGAAGGGGCCAACGTCCTGACTTTC.

V gene TRBV6-5 combines with J gene TRBJ1-4; D is uncertain. Germline V CDR1 and CDR2: MNHEY, SVGAGI. This CDR3 has 14 amino acids. V was trimmed by 2 bases and J by 6 bases, leaving 10 bases between them. The CDR3 coding sequence is TGTGCCAGCAGTTACCGTTCGGGTCATGAAAAACTGTTTTTT. Translation gives CASSYRSGHEKLFF.

This clone has a handful of counts. J is TRBJ2-6 and V is TRBV5-6; unclear D gene. The germline V gene encodes CDR1 SGHDT and CDR2 YYEEEE. The CDR3 length is 14 residues. Trimming left V 1 base short and J 1 base short, with 3 bases between. The CDR3 loop is CASSLSSGANVLTF. CDR3 coding DNA: TGTGCCAGCAGCTTGTCGTCTGGGGCCAACGTCCTGACTTTC.

Only a few counts were recorded for this clone. The chain has TRBV4-1 and TRBJ1-2, with 7 nucleotides matching TRBD1. Germline lookup yields CDR1 MGHRA and CDR2 YSYEKL. The CDR3 extends over 14 amino acids. Germline trimming cut 4 bases from V and 4 bases from J; bases unmatched to any gene: 6. The CDR3 nucleotides read TGCGCCAGCAGCCGTGCGGGACAGCCCTATGGCTACACCTTC. The encoded protein is CASSRAGQPYGYTF.

V is TRBV5-7 and J is TRBJ1-5; D ambiguous. TRBV5-7 is an ORF; its function is uncertain. The V gene lost 4 bases and the J gene lost 11 bases, with 19 bases spanning the gap. The CDR3 is 14 residues long. This CDR3 is CASSPEIQLSAQHF. The CDR3 region has the DNA TGTGCCAGCAGCCCCGAAATCCAACTCTCCGCCCAGCATTTT.

The gene calls are TRBV20-1 and TRBJ1-5; D remains unclear. Trimming pared 4 bases from V and 11 bases from J, leaving 12 bases between. CDR3 length equals 11 residues. The germline CDR1 and CDR2 sequences are DFQATT and SNEGSKA (reference sequence). The chain's CDR3 is CSAKGEVTQHF. The DNA of the CDR3 is TGCAGTGCTAAGGGAGAAGTAACCCAGCATTTT.

The V and J genes are TRBV29-1 and TRBJ1-3, with D unresolved. V was pared by 4 bases and J by 7 bases, with 14 bases between. Germline assignment: CDR1 SQVTM and CDR2 ANQGSEA. The CDR3 consists of 13 residues. In DNA, the CDR3 is TGCAGCGTTGCTCAGGAAAGAGGGAACACCATATATTTT. Its protein is CSVAQERGNTIYF.

The chain joins TRBV5-4 to TRBJ1-5; perhaps TRBD1 as D (6 bases). CDR1 SGHNT and CDR2 YYREEE come from the germline V gene (reference sequence). The CDR3 spans 15 residues. V was shortened by 2 bases and J by 2 bases, with 11 bases between the two germline ends. CDR3 bases: TGTGCCAGCAGCTTAGGGGGGGACGGCAATCAGCCCCAGCATTTT. Encoded protein: CASSLGGDGNQPQHF.

This clone showed up just a few times. J is TRBJ1-5 and V is TRBV6-5, with D tentatively TRBD1 (6 bases). V was clipped by 10 bases and J by 4 bases, with 11 bases between them. The CDR3 length is 12 residues. Germline-derived CDR1 and CDR2 are MNHEY and SVGAGI. In nucleotides, the CDR3 is TGTGCCACCAGGGACAAAAATCAGCCCCAGCATTTT. The encoded protein is CATRDKNQPQHF.

This clone was seen more than once but under ten times. The chain uses TRBV4-1 and TRBJ1-4; TRBD1 matches at 7 bases. Germline V gives CDR1 MGHRA, CDR2 YSYEKL. Unmatched junction bases numbered 12, after V lost 4 bases and J lost 7 bases. This CDR3 comprises 16 residues. CDR3 in DNA: TGCGCCAGCAGCCTTGACCGACAGGGCTGGGGTGAAAAACTGTTTTTT. Amino acid sequence: CASSLDRQGWGEKLFF.

The chain combines TRBV4-2 with TRBJ2-5, with a tentative D call TRBD1 (6 bases). The CDR3 spans 16 residues. Germline CDR1 is LGHNA and CDR2 is YNFKEQ. The V end lost 3 bases, the J end lost 0 bases, and 14 bases lay between the germline ends. Here the CDR3 DNA reads TGTGCCAGCAGCCAGGAATTCAGGGGATACCAAGAGACCCAGTACTTC. Protein sequence: CASSQEFRGYQETQYF.

The V call is TRBV5-4, the J call TRBJ2-1; TRBD2 agrees at 9 bases. This CDR3 has 15 residues. The V and J ends lost 6 bases and 8 bases, in that order; junction bases with no gene match: 12. Germline CDR1 SGHNT, CDR2 YYREEE (reference sequence). The CDR3: CASTPGGSGGYEQFF. CDR3 DNA sequence: TGTGCCAGCACCCCAGGAGGGAGCGGGGGGTATGAGCAGTTCTTC.

This rearrangement joins TRBV2 to TRBJ1-5; perhaps TRBD1 as D (5 bases). Trimming stripped 6 bases from V and 1 base from J, with 13 bases between. CDR1 is SNHLY and CDR2 is FYNNEI in the germline V gene. This CDR3 spans 15 amino acids. CDR3 sequence reads: CASSRDQGSNQPQHF. The CDR3 DNA follows: TGTGCCAGCAGCCGAGATCAGGGAAGCAATCAGCCCCAGCATTTT.

This clone was seen more than once but under ten times. DNA for the CDR3: TGCGCCAGCAGCACGCGACCCGGGGACACTGAAGCTTTCTTT. This encodes CASSTRPGDTEAFF. V gene TRBV5-1 combines with J gene TRBJ1-1; D remains unclear. CDR1 is SGHRS and CDR2 is YFSETQ in the germline V gene. Trimming left V 4 bases short and J 3 bases short, with 13 bases between. The CDR3 consists of 14 residues.

The gene calls are TRBV5-4 and TRBJ2-3; 11 nucleotides agree with TRBD2. V lost 0 bases and J lost 1; bases outside the gene matches: 4. CDR1 SGHNT and CDR2 YYREEE come from the germline V gene (reference sequence). The CDR3 runs to 17 residues. The CDR3 reads CASSLGSGRVGTDTQYF. CDR3 DNA: TGTGCCAGCAGCTTGGGTAGCGGGAGGGTAGGCACAGATACGCAGTATTTT.

The chain recombines TRBV4-2 with TRBJ2-5; D possibly corresponds to TRBD2 (5 bases). With 1 base removed from V and 1 base from J, the gap between germline ends came to 10 bases. This CDR3 has 15 amino acids. Germline lookup yields CDR1 LGHNA and CDR2 YNFKEQ. CDR3 region: CASSQGRTLQETQYF. DNA for the CDR3: TGTGCCAGCAGCCAAGGGAGGACGCTCCAAGAGACCCAGTACTTC.

The chain couples TRBV25-1 to TRBJ2-3; D may be TRBD2 (6 bases). Germline V gene sequence: CDR1 MGHDK, CDR2 SYGVNS. The CDR3 is made up of 15 amino acids. V was trimmed by 7 bases and J by 0 bases, leaving 14 bases between them. The CDR3 DNA sequence: TGTGCCAGCACCCAGGGAGGAATTAGCACAGATACGCAGTATTTT. This encodes CASTQGGISTDTQYF.

This clone occurred a few times. The genes are TRBV5-1 and TRBJ2-6; no clear D. V lost 2 bases and J 4 bases, leaving 10 bases between the germline ends. The germline CDR1 and CDR2 sequences are SGHRS and YFSETQ. The CDR3 loop spans 15 amino acids. CDR3 amino acids: CASSLELSGANVLTF. CDR3 coding DNA: TGCGCCAGCAGCTTAGAACTTTCCGGGGCCAACGTCCTGACTTTC.

This clone has only a few counts. CDR3 bases: TGCGCCAGCAGCCCCCCTAGTCCCTACAATGAGCAGTTCTTC. This encodes CASSPPSPYNEQFF. The chain uses TRBV5-1 and TRBJ2-1, with D unresolved. CDR3 length: 14 amino acids. Trimming removed 4 bases from V and 2 bases from J, with 10 bases in between. Per germline, CDR1 SGHRS and CDR2 YFSETQ.

The chain joins TRBV9 to TRBJ1-4; perhaps TRBD1 as D (5 bases). The CDR3 loop spans 17 amino acids. CDR1 SGDLS and CDR2 YYNGEE come from the germline V gene. V gave up 0 bases and J gave up 4 bases, with 16 bases separating them. The CDR3: CASSVAAGVRGNEKLFF. The CDR3 coding sequence is TGTGCCAGCAGCGTAGCTGCGGGAGTTAGGGGTAATGAAAAACTGTTTTTT.

The chain carries TRBV6-1 and TRBJ2-7, with TRBD1 matching 9 bases. Per the germline V gene, CDR1 is MNHNS and CDR2 is SASEGT. Germline trimming cut 10 bases from V and 7 bases from J; bases unmatched to any gene: 14. The CDR3 runs 14 residues. CDR3 protein: CATLLTGGPEEQYF. As DNA, the CDR3 is TGTGCCACCCTTCTGACAGGGGGGCCAGAGGAGCAGTACTTC.

This clone occurred a few times. The V and J genes are TRBV4-1 and TRBJ1-5; D might be TRBD1 (5 bases). CDR3 length: 16 residues. Per germline, CDR1 MGHRA and CDR2 YSYEKL. Trimming left V 0 bases short and J 5 bases short, with 14 bases between. The DNA of the CDR3 is TGCGCCAGCAGCCAAGAAGATGGCAGGGACTATCAGCCCCAGCATTTT. Translating gives CASSQEDGRDYQPQHF.